Sequencing of this T cell receptor (beta chain) was carried out in a study of cytomegalovirus exposure and HLA in healthy donors. The overall study: Caucasian-associated ancestry cluster membership applied to 75% to 85% of several hundred genotyped donors. Study results and caveats: Later analysis indicated greater clonal expansion among HLA-associated TCR beta chains than among equally common other chains. Later, an analysis found that common viral pathogens appeared to be linked with several of the most significant clusters. Listed as cytomegalovirus-associated were 150 to 200 TCR beta chains.

This clone was seen more than once but under ten times. The antigen remains undetermined. The PCR ran on 60 Vbeta and 13 Jbeta primers. Sequencing used immunoSEQ multiplex PCR; TCRdb keeps in-frame clones, though not all of them. The data contain about 120,000 clones, 65% to 90% of them singletons. Material for sequencing was PBMCs. The sequence was obtained from a woman aged 25 to 39 in good health and CMV-seronegative.

The chain's CDR3 is CASTGTSGSSYEQYF. DNA of the CDR3: TGCGCCAGCACCGGGACTAGCGGGAGCTCCTACGAGCAGTACTTC. The V call is TRBV10-1, the J call TRBJ2-7, with 14 bases fitting TRBD2. The junction had 2 bases not matched to a gene; V was cut back by 7 bases and J by 0 bases. Germline loops: CDR1 WNHNN, CDR2 SYGVQD (reference sequence). This CDR3 spans 15 amino acids.